This TCR beta chain was obtained from a study of blood T cell repertoires in COVID-19. The CDR3 contains 16 residues. CDR1 is LNHDA, CDR2 SQIVND, per germline (reference sequence). V lost 3 bases and J lost 3; bases outside the gene matches: 7. Data came from immunoSEQ multiplex PCR; TCRdb stores just in-frame clones and leaves some out. The sample consists of some 130,000 clones, around 85% of them appearing once. This clonotype was obtained from a human donor in a cohort sampled during active COVID-19. Sequencing was done on a sample of peripheral blood. The V and J genes are TRBV19 and TRBJ1-2, with 10 bases aligning to TRBD1. This chain's CDR3 is CASSMKGTGADYGYTF. CDR3 nucleotide sequence: TGTGCCAGTAGTATGAAGGGGACAGGGGCCGACTATGGCTACACCTTC.